The present T cell receptor beta chain was sequenced within a study of human T cells and chemical hapten exposure. Background on the study: Patch tests applied 0.01% DPC to the upper back, read at 6 days. Notes on the study in general: TCRs exceeding 1 in 1000 frequency stayed unchanged with DPC sensitization.

V lost 10 bases and J 0 bases, leaving 10 bases between the germline ends. This CDR3 is built from 13 residues. Germline V gene lookup returns CDR1 LNHDA and CDR2 SQIVND (reference sequence). At least ten counts were recorded for this clonotype. Its antigen is currently unknown. The study used a library that attached unique molecular identifiers to individual cDNA molecules. Via MiXCR, TCRdb re-called the RACE reads, giving one row per CDR3 protein. The sample records tens of thousands of distinct CDR3 sequences, 9.5% to 12% being singletons. As to time point: patch test 1, 2 weeks after DPC sensitization. Treatment indicated: therapeutic diphenylcyclopropenone sensitization with weekly scalp DPC. Prior to application of each patch test, blood was drawn.

The sequencing used whole blood, collected in connection with sensitization to the hapten diphenylcyclopropenone (DPC). The source is a woman between 50 and 59 years old with alopecia areata. Some clones in this sample may be carry-over from other donors' samples. The chain employs TRBV19 and TRBJ2-1; a possible D gene is TRBD2 (6 bases). The CDR3 loop reads CATQDYSYNEQFF. The CDR3 coding sequence is TGTGCCACCCAGGACTACTCCTACAATGAGCAGTTCTTC.